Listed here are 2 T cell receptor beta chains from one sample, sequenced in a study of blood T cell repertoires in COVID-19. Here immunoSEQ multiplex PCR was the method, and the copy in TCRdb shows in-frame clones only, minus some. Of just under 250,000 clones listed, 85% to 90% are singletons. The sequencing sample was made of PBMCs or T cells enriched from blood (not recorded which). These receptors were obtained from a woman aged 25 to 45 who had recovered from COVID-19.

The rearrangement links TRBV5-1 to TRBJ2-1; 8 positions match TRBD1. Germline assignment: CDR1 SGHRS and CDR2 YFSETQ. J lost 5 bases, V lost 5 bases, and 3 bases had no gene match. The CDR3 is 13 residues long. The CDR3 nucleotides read TGCGCCAGCAGTCACAGGGGGGACAATGAGCAGTTCTTC. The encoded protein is CASSHRGDNEQFF.

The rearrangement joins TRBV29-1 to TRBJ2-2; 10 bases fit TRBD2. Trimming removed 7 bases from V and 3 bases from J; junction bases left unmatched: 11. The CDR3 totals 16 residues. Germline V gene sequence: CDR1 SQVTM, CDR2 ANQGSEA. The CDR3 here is CSASGRAGTDTGELFF. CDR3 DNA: TGCAGCGCAAGCGGGAGGGCCGGTACCGACACCGGGGAGCTGTTTTTT.